This entry is about one T cell receptor (beta chain). These data belong to a study of CD8+CD57+ T cells in acquired aplastic anemia. Study-wide background: 3.2 ug was the average amount of DNA from sorted CD4+ and CD8+ cells. Healthy donor CD4+ cell samples had a mean of around 10 million reads.

TCR beta VDJ and CDR3 were profiled, and genomic DNA was the template. TCRdb independently ran MiXCR on the reads; one entry per CDR3 protein. This sample has 400,000 to 450,000 distinct CDR3 sequences, with 60% to 80% found just once. With V trimmed by 2 bases and J by 11 bases, 15 bases remained unmatched. The CDR3 consists of 16 residues. CDR1 SGHTA and CDR2 FQGNSA come from the germline V gene. This TCR came from a human donor in good health, serving as a control. Sample: sorted CD4+, CD8+, or CD8+CD57+ T cells (not recorded which) from PBMCs. The chain links TRBV7-2 to TRBJ2-3; 8 bases are a match to TRBD2. The CDR3 nucleotides are TGTGCCAGCAGCTTATTTGCTAGCGGGCGCAAAGTCGGGCAGTATTTT. It yields the protein CASSLFASGRKVGQYF.